This entry lists 18 T cell receptor beta chains sequenced from one sample in a study of shared clonotypes between healthy human individuals. Generated by immunoSEQ multiplex PCR, the TCRdb table keeps only in-frame clones and is missing some. The data show roughly 890,000 clones, roughly 92% seen once. Naive CD8 cells were CD45RO-negative, positively selected for CCR7, excluding terminally differentiated effector memory CD45RA+ cells. Sequencing was performed on naive CD8+ T cells sorted from blood. These receptors all come from a man younger than 40 in good health.

This chain uses TRBV28 with TRBJ2-3; D perhaps matches TRBD1 (5 bases). V gave up 6 bases and J gave up 0 bases, with 10 bases separating them. Germline-derived CDR1 and CDR2 are MDHEN and SYDVKM. The CDR3 length is 14 residues. The CDR3, as DNA: TGTGCCAGCAGCCGGACACCTAGCACAGATACGCAGTATTTT. This codes for CASSRTPSTDTQYF.

The rearrangement uses TRBV4-1 and TRBJ2-1, with D maybe TRBD2 (5 bases). Germline CDR1 MGHRA, CDR2 YSYEKL. V was clipped by 6 bases and J by 6 bases, with 9 bases between them. This CDR3 has 12 residues. The CDR3 loop reads CASSRDSNEQFF. The CDR3 DNA reads TGCGCCAGCAGTCGGGATTCCAATGAGCAGTTCTTC.

CDR3 bases: TGCAGTGCTAGAGATCTTCGCGAGCAGTTCTTC. Its protein product is CSARDLREQFF. The rearrangement links TRBV20-1 to TRBJ2-1; D unclear. The germline CDR1 and CDR2 sequences are DFQATT and SNEGSKA (reference sequence). The germline V and J ends were trimmed by 0 bases and 10 bases, with 7 bases remaining between them. The CDR3 is made up of 11 amino acids.

This sequence joins TRBV4-1 and TRBJ2-1, with 9 bases that match TRBD2. The CDR3 is 15 amino acids. V lost 0 bases and J lost 6; bases outside the gene matches: 3. The germline CDR1 and CDR2 sequences are MGHRA and YSYEKL. The CDR3 here is CASSQDSGGSNEQFF. The CDR3 DNA reads as TGCGCCAGCAGCCAAGATAGCGGGGGTTCCAATGAGCAGTTCTTC.

This clone turned up a few times. The CDR3 DNA follows: TGCGCCAGCAGCCAAGATGCAGGAGATCAGCCCCAGCATTTT. It codes for CASSQDAGDQPQHF. The chain is built from TRBV4-1 and TRBJ1-5; D is ambiguous. CDR1 is MGHRA, CDR2 YSYEKL, per germline. The CDR3 has 14 residues. Trimming left V 0 bases short and J 5 bases short, with 8 bases between.

The chain links TRBV7-8 to TRBJ2-3, with a weak D call TRBD1 (6 bases). Germline V gives CDR1 SGHVS, CDR2 FQNEAQ. V was shortened by 6 bases and J by 2 bases, with 9 bases between the two germline ends. The CDR3 has 13 residues. CDR3 in DNA: TGTGCCAGCAGACAGGGAAACACAGATACGCAGTATTTT. As protein: CASRQGNTDTQYF. The whole variable domain, filled in from reference TRBV7-8 and TRBJ2-3, reads GAGVSQSPRYKVAKRGQDVALRCDPISGHVSLFWYQQALGQGPEFLTYFQNEAQLDKSGLPSDRFFAERPEGSVSTLKIQRTQQEDSAVYLCASRQGNTDTQYFGPGTRLTVL.

This rearrangement joins TRBV7-9 to TRBJ2-1, with 10 bases aligning to TRBD1. Germline-derived CDR1 and CDR2 are SEHNR and FQNEAQ (reference sequence). This CDR3 comprises 15 residues. The V gene end was trimmed by 4 bases and the J gene end by 8 bases; junction bases not matched to a gene: 8. The CDR3 spells CASSSDRGRLDEQFF. DNA of the CDR3: TGTGCCAGCAGCTCAGACAGGGGGCGCTTGGATGAGCAGTTCTTC.

The rearrangement links TRBV28 to TRBJ1-5; D is possibly TRBD1 (5 bases). CDR3 length: 14 amino acids. V was clipped by 6 bases and J by 5 bases, with 14 bases between them. Looked up from germline, CDR1 is MDHEN and CDR2 is SYDVKM. CDR3 nucleotide sequence: TGTGCCAGCAGGACAGACGCACGGCATCAGCCCCAGCATTTT. Residues: CASRTDARHQPQHF.

The V gene is TRBV13, the J gene TRBJ1-1; D unclear. This CDR3 contains 13 residues. The V end was cut by 5 bases, the J end by 0 bases, with 7 bases between. Germline CDR1 reads PRHDT; CDR2 reads FYEKMQ (reference sequence). The CDR3 protein is CASSLRVNTEAFF. The CDR3 DNA is TGTGCCAGCAGCCTAAGGGTGAACACTGAAGCTTTCTTT.

The chain links TRBV5-6 to TRBJ2-5; D remains unclear. Looked up from germline, CDR1 is SGHDT and CDR2 is YYEEEE. With 0 bases removed from V and 4 bases from J, the gap between germline ends came to 7 bases. The CDR3 contains 13 residues. CDR3 region: CASSLVSGETQYF. CDR3 sequence (DNA): TGTGCCAGCAGCTTGGTCTCGGGAGAGACCCAGTACTTC.

The chain uses TRBV28 and TRBJ1-2, with D unclear. With 5 bases removed from V and 4 bases from J, the gap between germline ends came to 11 bases. Germline V gene data show CDR1 as MDHEN and CDR2 as SYDVKM. This CDR3 comprises 13 residues. The CDR3 loop is CASSIPGIYGYTF. DNA for the CDR3: TGTGCCAGCAGTATTCCGGGGATCTATGGCTACACCTTC.

V usage is TRBV27 and J usage is TRBJ1-2; 10 nucleotides agree with TRBD1. The CDR3 covers 13 residues. With 5 bases clipped from V and 5 bases from J, the junction kept 2 bases outside the gene matches. Germline V lookup: CDR1 MNHEY, CDR2 SMNVEV (reference sequence). The CDR3 DNA follows: TGTGCCAGCAGTCGGGGACAGGGGTATGGCTACACCTTC. Its translation: CASSRGQGYGYTF.

As to this clone: In the same sample, other DNA sequences code for this CDR3. This chain's CDR3 is CASSQDRTTYEQYF. CDR3 nucleotide sequence: TGCGCCAGCAGCCAAGATCGGACCACCTACGAGCAGTACTTC. The V gene is TRBV4-3, the J gene TRBJ2-7; D is ambiguous. CDR3 size: 14 residues. The germline V gene has CDR1 LGHNA and CDR2 YSLEER. V was trimmed by 0 bases and J by 2 bases, leaving 8 bases between them.

Regarding this clone: Other nucleotide sequences from this sample produce the same CDR3. This chain joins TRBV6-6 and TRBJ2-1; 8 bases match TRBD2. There are 15 residues in the CDR3. Trimming at V came to 3 bases and at J to 6 bases, leaving 7 bases not matched to a gene. Germline CDR1 reads MNHNY; CDR2 reads SVGAGI (reference sequence). The CDR3 DNA is TGTGCCAGCAGTTATGGCAGCGGGAGCGGCAATGAGCAGTTCTTC. It specifies CASSYGSGSGNEQFF.

The chain joins TRBV29-1 to TRBJ2-7; a weak D match, TRBD2 (6 bases). The CDR3 has 14 residues. Germline CDR1 and CDR2: SQVTM and ANQGSEA. Trimming removed 5 bases at V and 5 bases at J, with 19 bases between. The CDR3 reads CSVRGLSRLDEQYF. For the CDR3, the DNA is TGCAGCGTTCGAGGACTATCCCGATTAGACGAGCAGTACTTC.

The J gene is TRBJ2-2, the V gene TRBV7-2; D is unresolved. CDR1 is SGHTA, CDR2 FQGNSA, per germline. With 3 bases removed from V and 3 bases from J, the gap between germline ends came to 11 bases. The CDR3 spans 15 residues. The CDR3 DNA is TGTGCCAGCAGCTTTGTCCTTGGGGACACCGGGGAGCTGTTTTTT. The encoded protein is CASSFVLGDTGELFF. Combining the CDR3 with reference TRBV7-2 and TRBJ2-2 gives the whole variable domain GAGVSQSPSNKVTEKGKDVELRCDPISGHTALYWYRQSLGQGLEFLIYFQGNSAPDKSGLPSDRFSAERTGGSVSTLTIQRTQQEDSAVYLCASSFVLGDTGELFFGEGSRLTVL.

The chain uses TRBV4-1 and TRBJ2-7, with TRBD1 matching over 9 bases. Germline values: CDR1 MGHRA, CDR2 YSYEKL. The junction had 11 bases not matched to a gene; V was cut back by 3 bases and J by 2 bases. The length of the CDR3 is 17 residues. CDR3 amino acids: CASSQGQGGRRTYEQYF. Written as DNA, the CDR3 is TGCGCCAGCAGCCAGGGACAGGGCGGGAGAAGGACCTACGAGCAGTACTTC.

The chain links TRBV4-1 to TRBJ2-1; 12 bases map to TRBD2. CDR1 MGHRA and CDR2 YSYEKL come from the germline V gene. Trimming at V came to 1 base and at J to 3 bases, leaving 7 bases not matched to a gene. The CDR3 loop spans 18 amino acids. The CDR3 loop is CASSQAPSGRDSYNEQFF. In DNA form, the CDR3 reads TGCGCCAGCAGCCAAGCGCCTAGCGGGAGGGACAGCTACAATGAGCAGTTCTTC.